One T cell receptor (beta chain) is described in this entry. Its antigen specificity is not known. Per-base quality was not reported, and no clone a single base away is much larger than it. The data derive from a study of CD8+ T cells in alopecia areata (dated by TCRdb to 2017 to 2018). With regard to the full study: Treated patients were enrolled in an open-label pilot trial of oral tofacitinib at 5 to 10 mg twice daily for moderate-to-severe alopecia areata. Tofacitinib was administered for 6 to 18 months, and 6 months of follow-up off drug were then conducted to assess delayed response and recurrence. Scalp clonality was compared across normal scalp (n=4), patchy alopecia areata scalp (n=8), and alopecia totalis/universalis scalp (n=8). Scalp tissue and sorted CD4+ and CD8+ peripheral blood T cells from patchy and totalis/universalis alopecia areata patients and from healthy controls were covered by human TCRbeta sequencing. Biopsies were taken from tofacitinib-treated patients at baseline and again at 4 and 24 weeks into treatment, and several of those patients also had a later scalp biopsy. The RNA source kit depended on sample type: the PAXgene miRNA kit for fixed scalp, the miRNeasy kit for PBMCs, and the RNeasy kit for mouse skin. High-throughput TCRbeta sequencing was used to examine T cell clonal expansion in alopecia areata in both the C3H/HeJ mouse model and human patients. Amplification of TCRbeta CDR3 regions was done by immunoSEQ multiplex PCR using 35 Vbeta forward primers and 13 Jbeta reverse primers. Study-wide findings and limitations: Shared TCR sequences between patients were less evident than in mice, which may be partly attributable to HLA diversity in the patient population. Compared with normal scalp, lesional scalp, particularly in alopecia totalis/universalis, had higher clonality and more expanded CD8+ clones, which suggests antigenic drive. Resident alphabeta T cells in normal human skin are also sequenced, complicating scalp TCR repertoire analysis, unlike mouse skin dominated by gammadelta T cells.

The CDR3 runs 15 residues from the cysteine to the phenylalanine. Solely the CDR3 DNA is kept, with 45 bases framed from the first base. CDR1 and CDR2, per the germline V gene (reference sequence), are SEHNR and FQNEAQ. V loses 5 bases, J loses 3 bases, and the germline ends lie 17 bases apart. The time point label for this specimen denotes: baseline before oral tofacitinib. Lesional scalp punch biopsies and peripheral blood were collected from alopecia areata patients. PBMCs were isolated by density centrifugation and stained for CD3, CD4 and CD8, and CD4+ and CD8+ T cells were sorted on a FACSAria. Libraries were prepared through the immunoSEQ multiplex PCR assay. RNA was extracted from all samples and reverse transcribed into cDNA as template for TCR sequencing. First-strand cDNA was synthesized with SuperScript III using a 2:1 mix of oligo-dT and random hexamers. A synthetic immune receptor repertoire was used to gauge amplification bias, and whatever bias remained was removed computationally. The paper's processing steps were these. Raw reads were preprocessed to remove errors, and CDR3 was defined according to IMGT conventions as the region from the conserved cysteine to phenylalanine. Clonality was computed as 1 minus the Shannon entropy, with the entropy normalized by log2 of the number of productive unique TCRs. Whether each scalp clone was CD4 or CD8 was inferred by checking scalp TCRbeta sequences against the CD4 and CD8 repertoires from sorted blood. TCRdb stores this immuneACCESS table with in-frame sequences only. Part of the clones is absent; in the studies checked, under half of the shortfall reflects unresolved V genes, and no reason is known for the rest. V and J calls and clone size follow that table, whereas D and trimming were derived from the DNA. The sample has under 75,000 clones on record, 45% to 50% of them singletons. Jointly, the top ten make up about 17% of the sample.

The starting material was CD8+ T cells sorted from blood, obtained at week 0. This TCR was sampled from a human donor with alopecia areata. The rearranged chain carries TRBV7-9 and TRBJ2-7, with no confidently assigned D gene. The sequence in DNA is TGTGCCAGCAGCCCAACCGCCTACGGGCTCTACGAGCAGTACTTC. This sequence encodes CASSPTAYGLYEQYF.